This paragraph covers one T cell receptor beta chain sequence. The antigen is undetermined. These data belong to a study of beta chain features in type 1 diabetes. The sequenced template was cDNA made from the entire isolated RNA. Sequencing used immunoSEQ multiplex PCR; TCRdb keeps in-frame clones, though not all of them. The sample contains roughly 290,000 clones, 15% of which appear only once. Trimming removed 5 bases from V and 1 base from J, with 18 bases in between. Germline V gene lookup returns CDR1 SGHDT and CDR2 YYEEEE. There are 16 residues in the CDR3. Findings and limits, study-wide: Type 1 diabetes patients had moderately but significantly shorter TCRB CDR3s in all four CD4+ subsets.

V is TRBV5-6 and J is TRBJ1-1; weak D call: TRBD1 (5 bases). Sequenced material: naive CD4+ T cells from blood. The clonotype comes from a young man with type 1 diabetes. CDR3 protein: CASRPVGGITNTEAFF. The CDR3 nucleotides are TGTGCCAGCAGGCCCGTTGGGGGGATAACGAACACTGAAGCTTTCTTT.